The 4 T cell receptor beta chains listed next were all sequenced from one sample in a study of blood T cell repertoires in COVID-19. The data were produced by immunoSEQ multiplex PCR, yet TCRdb's version contains in-frame clones alone and is incomplete. The profile shows approximately 300,000 clones, around 85% of them singletons. Material: peripheral blood. The source is a human donor with COVID-19, enrolled during active disease. The donor label of this sample is uncertain.

The V gene is TRBV7-3, the J gene TRBJ2-3; TRBD1 agrees at 7 bases. Germline trimming cut 5 bases from V and 5 bases from J; bases unmatched to any gene: 13. This CDR3 region has 16 residues. The germline V gene encodes CDR1 SGHTA and CDR2 FQGTGA. CDR3 sequence (DNA): TGTGCCAGCAGCCCCGAGGGTCGGGACAGTAAAGATACGCAGTATTTT. Its translation is CASSPEGRDSKDTQYF.

The V gene is TRBV6-1, the J gene TRBJ2-7; 7 nucleotides agree with TRBD2. V trimming: 3 bases; J trimming: 4 bases; junction bases outside the gene matches: 12. The CDR3 consists of 16 residues. Germline lookup yields CDR1 MNHNS and CDR2 SASEGT. DNA of the CDR3: TGTGCCAGCAGTGATGTCGCTAGCGGAGACCTATACGAGCAGTACTTC. It codes for CASSDVASGDLYEQYF.

This chain uses TRBV19 with TRBJ1-4, with D possibly TRBD1 on 5 matching bases. The length of the CDR3 is 15 residues. V was clipped by 3 bases and J by 8 bases, with 16 bases between them. Germline CDR1 reads LNHDA; CDR2 reads SQIVND (reference sequence). In DNA form, the CDR3 reads TGTGCCAGTAGTATGGGGGGGAGGTTCCCCGAAAAACTGTTTTTT. This encodes CASSMGGRFPEKLFF.

The chain recombines TRBV7-2 with TRBJ1-6; D is undetermined. CDR1 and CDR2 (germline): SGHTA, FQGNSA. V was pared by 1 base and J by 10 bases, with 14 bases between. The CDR3 has 15 amino acids. In DNA form, the CDR3 reads TGTGCCAGCAGCTTAGGGAGTGGGTCTCGCTCACCCCTCCACTTT. Its protein product is CASSLGSGSRSPLHF.